This entry features one T cell receptor beta chain sequence. The data belong to a study of cytomegalovirus exposure and HLA in healthy donors. The PCR used 60 Vbeta and 13 Jbeta primers. Sequencing used immunoSEQ multiplex PCR; TCRdb keeps in-frame clones, though not all of them. The sample lists about 120,000 clones; about 83% were seen once. Material: PBMCs. This receptor was obtained from a woman in her thirties or forties in good health and CMV-seropositive.

As DNA, the CDR3 is TGTGCCAGCAGCTTAACCCCGGGGAACACTGAAGCTTTCTTT. Translating it yields CASSLTPGNTEAFF. The chain joins TRBV7-3 to TRBJ1-1; D gene uncertain. V shed 0 bases and J shed 1 base, with 6 bases lying between them. The CDR3 spans 14 residues. Looked up from germline, CDR1 is SGHTA and CDR2 is FQGTGA.